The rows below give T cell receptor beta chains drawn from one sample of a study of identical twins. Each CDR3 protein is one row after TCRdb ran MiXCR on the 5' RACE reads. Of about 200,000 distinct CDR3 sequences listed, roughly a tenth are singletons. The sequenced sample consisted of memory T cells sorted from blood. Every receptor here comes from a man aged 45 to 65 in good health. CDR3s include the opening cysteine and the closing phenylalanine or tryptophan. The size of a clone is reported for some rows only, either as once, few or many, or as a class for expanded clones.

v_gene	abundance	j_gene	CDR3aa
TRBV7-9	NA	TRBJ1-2	CAPSQVGELYGYTF
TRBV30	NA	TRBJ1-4	CAWSRQLNEKLFF
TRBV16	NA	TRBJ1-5	CASSEGQWDNQPQHF
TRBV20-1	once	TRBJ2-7	CSATPRGDRYEQYF
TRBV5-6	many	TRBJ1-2	CASSLVAGVTF
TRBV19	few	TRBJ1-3	CASSIDPSSGNTIYF
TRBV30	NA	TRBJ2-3	CAWRRGAWDTQYF
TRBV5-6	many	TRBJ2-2	CASSVGTPELFF
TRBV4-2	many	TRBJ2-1	CASSHYRVDEQFF
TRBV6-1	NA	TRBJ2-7	CASSRGLAGVLGEQYF
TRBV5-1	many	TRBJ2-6	CASSRRTGTFSGANVLTF
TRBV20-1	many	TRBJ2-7	CSANPPGHRPEQYF
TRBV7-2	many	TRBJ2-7	CASSLVPGGRYEQYF
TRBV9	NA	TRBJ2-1	CASSVRSRESHNEQFF
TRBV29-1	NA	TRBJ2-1	CSVVAQGEAYNEQFF
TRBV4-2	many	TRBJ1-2	CASSQESGGDYGYTF
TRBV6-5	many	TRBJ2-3	CASSSLTGNTDTQYF
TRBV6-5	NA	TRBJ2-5	CASSYDRGRETQYF
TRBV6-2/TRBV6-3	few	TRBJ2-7	CASSFGGGSYEQYF
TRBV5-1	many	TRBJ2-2	CASSLLGNTGELFF
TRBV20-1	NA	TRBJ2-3	CSAFSGGGATGTQYF
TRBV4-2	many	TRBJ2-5	CASSQDQASETQYF
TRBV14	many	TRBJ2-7	CASSQDVVGREQYF
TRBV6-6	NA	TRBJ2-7	CASSYDGTYEQYF
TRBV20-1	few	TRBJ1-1	CSADDGTITEAFF
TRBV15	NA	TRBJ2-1	CATSRGWAQGLGQFF
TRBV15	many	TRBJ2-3	CATSSLAGRLRDTQYF
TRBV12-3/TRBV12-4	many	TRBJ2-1	CASTKDRGLINEQFF
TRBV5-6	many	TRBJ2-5	CASSLRETQYF
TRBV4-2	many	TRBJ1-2	CASSQDDQERNGYTF
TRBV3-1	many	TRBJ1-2	CASSRRSLIAF
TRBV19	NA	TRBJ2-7	CASSIMRGPTYEQYF
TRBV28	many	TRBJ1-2	CASLRGQGYYGYTF
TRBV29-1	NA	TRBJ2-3	CSVTRTSGGAGTQYF
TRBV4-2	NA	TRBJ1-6	CASSQNEVGGGSYNSPLHF
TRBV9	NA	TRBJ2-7	CASSVGVGTYEQYF
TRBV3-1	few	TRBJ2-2	CASSRTSGATGELFF
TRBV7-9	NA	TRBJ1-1	CASSLVGGRGTEAFF
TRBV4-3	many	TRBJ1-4	CASSQDWSQAGAKLFF
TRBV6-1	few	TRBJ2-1	CASRLTTGWVGYNEQFF
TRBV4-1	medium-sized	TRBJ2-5	CASSQESSGGPQETQYF
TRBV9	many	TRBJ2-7	CASSGTTGNYEQYF
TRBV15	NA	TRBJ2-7	CATSRDRARGYEQYF
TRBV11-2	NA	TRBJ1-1	CASSLDSRQGTEAFF
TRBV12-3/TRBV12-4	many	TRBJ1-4	CASSFPGEKLFF
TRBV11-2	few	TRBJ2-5	CASSGGLAEIETQYF
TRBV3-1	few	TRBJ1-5	CASSPRRGAGQPQHF
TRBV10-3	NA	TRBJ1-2	CAISEDSLRGYTF